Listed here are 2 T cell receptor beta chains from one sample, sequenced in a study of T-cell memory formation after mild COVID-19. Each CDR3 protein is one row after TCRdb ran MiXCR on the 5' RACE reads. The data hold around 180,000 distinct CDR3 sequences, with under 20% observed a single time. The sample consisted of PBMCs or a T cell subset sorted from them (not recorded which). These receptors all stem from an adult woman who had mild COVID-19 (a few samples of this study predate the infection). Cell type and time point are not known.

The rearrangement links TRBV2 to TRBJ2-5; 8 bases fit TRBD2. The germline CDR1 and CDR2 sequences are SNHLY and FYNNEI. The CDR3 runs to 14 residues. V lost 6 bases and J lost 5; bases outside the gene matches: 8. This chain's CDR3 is CASSPSGPGETQYF. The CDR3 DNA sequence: TGTGCCAGCAGCCCTAGCGGGCCCGGGGAGACCCAGTACTTC.

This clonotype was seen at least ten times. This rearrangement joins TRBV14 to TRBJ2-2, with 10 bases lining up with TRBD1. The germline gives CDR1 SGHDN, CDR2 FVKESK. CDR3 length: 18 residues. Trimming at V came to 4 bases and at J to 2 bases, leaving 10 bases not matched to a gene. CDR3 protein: CASSPVDRGRLNTGELFF. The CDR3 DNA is TGTGCCAGCAGCCCCGTCGACAGGGGGCGTCTAAACACCGGGGAGCTGTTTTTT.